A selection of T cell receptor beta chains follows, all from one sample in a study of vaccination effects on CD4 cells after COVID-19. The data were produced by immunoSEQ multiplex PCR, yet TCRdb's version contains in-frame clones alone and is incomplete. This sample has roughly 65,000 clones, with around 69% found just once. Antigens of these TCRs are unknown. This specimen consisted of CD4+ T cells from PBMCs cultured with HCoV-NL63 spike peptides, obtained before COVID-19 vaccination. The receptors here all came from a human donor who received a COVID-19 vaccine. Each CDR3 is given with its conserved first and last residue. The D gene is left open where the match is weak. The size field is filled for only some rows; it gives once, few, many or a size class.

clone_size,d_call,v_call,j_call,cdr3_nt,cdr3_aa
NA,NA,TRBV6-5,TRBJ2-3,TGTGCCAGCAGTTACGCCAGGAGCACAGATACGCAGTATTTT,CASSYARSTDTQYF
NA,NA,TRBV2,TRBJ1-5,TGTGCCAGCACCGAAGGCCGTAGCAATCAGCCCCAGCATTTT,CASTEGRSNQPQHF
NA,NA,TRBV11-2,TRBJ1-5,TGTGCCAGCAGCTTACCGTTGATCGGTACGTGTCAGCCCCAGCATTTT,CASSLPLIGTCQPQHF
NA,NA,TRBV3-1/TRBV3-2,TRBJ1-1,TGTGCCAGCAGCCAAGAACGCAGGGTCGCTGAAGCTTTCTTT,CASSQERRVAEAFF
NA,NA,TRBV7-2,TRBJ1-3,TGTGCCAGCAGCGAGTACTCTGGAAACACCATATATTTT,CASSEYSGNTIYF
once,NA,TRBV6-1,TRBJ2-2,TGTGCCAGCAGTGAAATCGGGACCGGGGAGCTGTTTTTT,CASSEIGTGELFF
NA,TRBD1,TRBV30,TRBJ1-4,TGTGCCTGGAGTGTAAACAGGGGGGGTGGAAAACTGTTTTTT,CAWSVNRGGGKLFF
NA,TRBD2,TRBV7-3,TRBJ2-1,TGTGCCAGCAGCTTTGCGGGGGGGTCCTACAATGAGCAGTTCTTC,CASSFAGGSYNEQFF
NA,TRBD2,TRBV5-1,TRBJ2-2,TGCGCCAGCAGCTTGCCCTCGCGGGGGGGGAACACCGGGGAGCTGTTTTTT,CASSLPSRGGNTGELFF
NA,NA,TRBV5-1,TRBJ2-2,TGCGCCAGCAGCCCCCAGGGGTCCTATGGCACCGGGGAGCTGTTTTTT,CASSPQGSYGTGELFF
NA,NA,TRBV6-5,TRBJ1-5,TGTGCCAGCAGTCCAGCGTATAGCAATCAGCCCCAGCATTTT,CASSPAYSNQPQHF
NA,TRBD2,TRBV25-1,TRBJ2-3,TGTGCCAGCAGGGGCGGGGGTTCCGATACGCAGTATTTT,CASRGGGSDTQYF
few,NA,TRBV5-4,TRBJ2-1,TGTGCCAGCAGCCCCGAGATTGGGGCGGAAAGCTCCTACAATGAGCAGTTCTTC,CASSPEIGAESSYNEQFF
few,NA,TRBV30,TRBJ1-2,TGTGCCTGGAGTGCAGGCAACTATGGCTACACCTTC,CAWSAGNYGYTF
NA,NA,TRBV30,TRBJ1-5,TGTGCCTGGAGTGAACAGGGAGGTCAGCCCCAGCATTTT,CAWSEQGGQPQHF
few,NA,TRBV7-2,TRBJ1-1,TGTGCCAGCAGCTTCGACCTGAACACTGAAGCTTTCTTT,CASSFDLNTEAFF